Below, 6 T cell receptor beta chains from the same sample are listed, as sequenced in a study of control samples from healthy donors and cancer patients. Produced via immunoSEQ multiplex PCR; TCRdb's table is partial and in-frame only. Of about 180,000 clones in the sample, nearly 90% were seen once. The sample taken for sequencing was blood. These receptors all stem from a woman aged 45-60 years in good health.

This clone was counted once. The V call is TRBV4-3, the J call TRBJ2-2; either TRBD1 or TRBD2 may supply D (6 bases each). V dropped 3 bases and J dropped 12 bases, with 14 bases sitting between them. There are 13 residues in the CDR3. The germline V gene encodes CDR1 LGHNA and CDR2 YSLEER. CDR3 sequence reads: CASSQEGGRKLFF. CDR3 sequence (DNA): TGCGCCAGCAGCCAGGAAGGGGGGCGGAAGCTGTTTTTT.

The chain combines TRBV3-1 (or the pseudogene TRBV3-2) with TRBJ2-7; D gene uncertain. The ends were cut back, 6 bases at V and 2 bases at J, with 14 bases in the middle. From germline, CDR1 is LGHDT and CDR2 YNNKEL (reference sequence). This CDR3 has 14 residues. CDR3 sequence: CASRLKSGPYEQYF. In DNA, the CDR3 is TGTGCCAGCAGACTCAAGTCCGGGCCCTACGAGCAGTACTTC.

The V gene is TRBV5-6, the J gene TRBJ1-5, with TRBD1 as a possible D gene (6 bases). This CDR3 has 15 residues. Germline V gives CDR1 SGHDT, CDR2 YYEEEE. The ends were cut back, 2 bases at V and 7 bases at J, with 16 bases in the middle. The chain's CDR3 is CASSFGGAGGQPQHF. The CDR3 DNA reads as TGTGCCAGCAGCTTTGGGGGGGCAGGAGGCCAGCCCCAGCATTTT.

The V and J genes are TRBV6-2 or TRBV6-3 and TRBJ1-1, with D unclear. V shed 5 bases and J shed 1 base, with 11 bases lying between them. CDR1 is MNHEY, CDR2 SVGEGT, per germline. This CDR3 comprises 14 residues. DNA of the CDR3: TGTGCCAGCAGTAGAGGAGGCCAGAACACTGAAGCTTTCTTT. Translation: CASSRGGQNTEAFF.

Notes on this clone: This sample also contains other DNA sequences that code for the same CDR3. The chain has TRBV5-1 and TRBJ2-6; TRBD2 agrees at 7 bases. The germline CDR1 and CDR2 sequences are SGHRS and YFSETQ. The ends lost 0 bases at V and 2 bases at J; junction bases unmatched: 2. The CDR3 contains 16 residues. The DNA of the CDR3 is TGCGCCAGCAGCTTGGCCCGGGGGGCTGGGGCCAACGTCCTGACTTTC. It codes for CASSLARGAGANVLTF.

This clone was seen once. CDR3 amino acids: CASRGVHEQYF. CDR3 nucleotide sequence: TGTGCCAGCAGGGGGGTCCACGAGCAGTACTTC. The chain joins TRBV12-3 or TRBV12-4 to TRBJ2-7; possibly TRBD1 or TRBD2 for D (5 bases each). The V end lost 6 bases, the J end lost 5 bases, and 8 bases lay between the germline ends. CDR3 length: 11 amino acids.